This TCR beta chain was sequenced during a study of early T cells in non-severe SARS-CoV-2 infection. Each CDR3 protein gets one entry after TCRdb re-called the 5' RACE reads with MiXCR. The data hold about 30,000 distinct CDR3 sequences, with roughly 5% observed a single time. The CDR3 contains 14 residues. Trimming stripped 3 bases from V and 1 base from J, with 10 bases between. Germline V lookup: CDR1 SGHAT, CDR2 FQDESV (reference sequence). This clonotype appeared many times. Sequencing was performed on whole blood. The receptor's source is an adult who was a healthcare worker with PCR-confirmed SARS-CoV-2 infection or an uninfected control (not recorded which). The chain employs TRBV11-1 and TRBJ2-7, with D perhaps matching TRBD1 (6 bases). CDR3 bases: TGTGCCAGCAGCTTCGGGACAAAGTCCTACGAGCAGTACTTC. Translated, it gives CASSFGTKSYEQYF. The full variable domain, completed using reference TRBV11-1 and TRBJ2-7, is EAEVAQSPRYKITEKSQAVAFWCDPISGHATLYWYRQILGQGPELLVQFQDESVVDDSQLPKDRFSAERLKGVDSTLKIQPAELGDSAMYLCASSFGTKSYEQYFGPGTRLTVT.